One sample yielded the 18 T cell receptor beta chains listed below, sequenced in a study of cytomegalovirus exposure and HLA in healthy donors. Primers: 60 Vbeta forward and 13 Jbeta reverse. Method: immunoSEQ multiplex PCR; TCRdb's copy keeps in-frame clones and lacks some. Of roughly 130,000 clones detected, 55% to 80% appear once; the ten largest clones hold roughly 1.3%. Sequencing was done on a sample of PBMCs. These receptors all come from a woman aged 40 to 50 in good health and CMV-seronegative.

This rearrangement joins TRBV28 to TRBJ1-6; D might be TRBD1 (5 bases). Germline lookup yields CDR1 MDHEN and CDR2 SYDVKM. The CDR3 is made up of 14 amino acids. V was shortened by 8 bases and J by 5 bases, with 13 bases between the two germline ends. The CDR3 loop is CASYGGGNNSPLHF. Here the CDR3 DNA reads TGTGCCAGCTACGGGGGAGGGAATAATTCACCCCTCCACTTT.

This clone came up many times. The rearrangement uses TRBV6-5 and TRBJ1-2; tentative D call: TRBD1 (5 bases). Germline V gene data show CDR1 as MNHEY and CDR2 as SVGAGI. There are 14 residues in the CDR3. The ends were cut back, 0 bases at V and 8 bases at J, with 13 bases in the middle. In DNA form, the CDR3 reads TGTGCCAGCAGTTACTCGTCAGGGAAGGGCGGCTACACCTTC. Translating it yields CASSYSSGKGGYTF.

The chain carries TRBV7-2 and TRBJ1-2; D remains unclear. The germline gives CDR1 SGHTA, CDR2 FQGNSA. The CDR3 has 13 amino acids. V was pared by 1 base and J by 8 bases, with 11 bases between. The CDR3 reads CASSLGVLEGYTF. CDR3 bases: TGTGCCAGCAGCTTAGGAGTATTGGAGGGCTACACCTTC.

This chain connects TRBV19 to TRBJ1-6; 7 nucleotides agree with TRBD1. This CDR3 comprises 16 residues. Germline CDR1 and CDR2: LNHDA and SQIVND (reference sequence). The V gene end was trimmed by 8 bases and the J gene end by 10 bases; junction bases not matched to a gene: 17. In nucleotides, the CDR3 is TGTGCCAGTGCGGACAGCCTAGGGGCAGGGGGGTCACCCCTCCACTTT. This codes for CASADSLGAGGSPLHF.

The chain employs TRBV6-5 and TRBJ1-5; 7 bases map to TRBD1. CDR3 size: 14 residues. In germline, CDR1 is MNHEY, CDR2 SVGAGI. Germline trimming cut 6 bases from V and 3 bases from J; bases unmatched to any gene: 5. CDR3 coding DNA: TGTGCCAGCAGGAAGACAGGGAACAATCAGCCCCAGCATTTT. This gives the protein CASRKTGNNQPQHF.

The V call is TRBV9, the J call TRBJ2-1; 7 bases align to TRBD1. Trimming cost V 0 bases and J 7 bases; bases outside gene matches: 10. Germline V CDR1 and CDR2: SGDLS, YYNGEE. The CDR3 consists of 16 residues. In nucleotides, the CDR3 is TGTGCCAGCAGCGTAGGCGAGGGGGCTTTGGGGAATGAGCAGTTCTTC. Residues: CASSVGEGALGNEQFF.

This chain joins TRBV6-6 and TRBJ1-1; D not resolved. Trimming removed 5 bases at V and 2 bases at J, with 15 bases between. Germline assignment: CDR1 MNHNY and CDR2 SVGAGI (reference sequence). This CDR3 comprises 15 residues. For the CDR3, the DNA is TGTGCCAGCAGTCCCCCCGTCGGGGTTAACACTGAAGCTTTCTTT. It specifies CASSPPVGVNTEAFF.

The DNA for the CDR3 is TGTGCCAGCAGTGATGGAGACTCCGGGACAGGGGGTTACGAGACCCAGTACTTC. Its protein is CASSDGDSGTGGYETQYF. V and J are TRBV2 and TRBJ2-5; 11 bases fit TRBD1. CDR1 and CDR2 (germline): SNHLY, FYNNEI. The CDR3 contains 18 residues. Losses at the gene ends were 3 bases for V and 5 bases for J; bases not matched to a gene: 14.

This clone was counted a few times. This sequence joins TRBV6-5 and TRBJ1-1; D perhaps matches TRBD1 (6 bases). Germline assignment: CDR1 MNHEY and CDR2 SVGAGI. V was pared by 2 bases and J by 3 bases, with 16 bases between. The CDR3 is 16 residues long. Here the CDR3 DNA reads TGTGCCAGCAGTTACGGGCCTGGACAGCTACACACTGAAGCTTTCTTT. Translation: CASSYGPGQLHTEAFF.

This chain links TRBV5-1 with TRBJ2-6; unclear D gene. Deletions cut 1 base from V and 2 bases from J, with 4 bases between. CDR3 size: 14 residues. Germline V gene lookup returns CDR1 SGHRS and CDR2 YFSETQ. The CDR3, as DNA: TGCGCCAGCAGCTTGCGAGCTGGGGCCAACGTCCTGACTTTC. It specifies CASSLRAGANVLTF.

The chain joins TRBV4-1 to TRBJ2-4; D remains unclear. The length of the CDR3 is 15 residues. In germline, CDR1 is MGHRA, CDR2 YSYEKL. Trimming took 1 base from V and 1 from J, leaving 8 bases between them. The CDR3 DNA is TGCGCCAGCAGCCAAGGGCACCAGGCCAAAAACATTCAGTACTTC. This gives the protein CASSQGHQAKNIQYF.

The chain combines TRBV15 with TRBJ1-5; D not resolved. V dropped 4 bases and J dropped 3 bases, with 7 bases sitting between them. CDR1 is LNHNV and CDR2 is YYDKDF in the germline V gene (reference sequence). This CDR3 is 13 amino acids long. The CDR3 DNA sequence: TGTGCCACCAGCACCCAGGTCAATCAGCCCCAGCATTTT. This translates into CATSTQVNQPQHF.

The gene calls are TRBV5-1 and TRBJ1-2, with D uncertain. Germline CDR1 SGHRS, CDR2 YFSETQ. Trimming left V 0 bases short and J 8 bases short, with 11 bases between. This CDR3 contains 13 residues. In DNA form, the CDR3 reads TGCGCCAGCAGCTTGGGAGGGTCGGGCGGCTACACCTTC. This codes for CASSLGGSGGYTF.

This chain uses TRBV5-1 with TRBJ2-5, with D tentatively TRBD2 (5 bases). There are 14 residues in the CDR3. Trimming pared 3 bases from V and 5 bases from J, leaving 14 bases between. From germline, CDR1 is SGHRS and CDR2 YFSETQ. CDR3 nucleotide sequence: TGCGCCAGCAGCTCAACGGGGTCCGGGGAGACCCAGTACTTC. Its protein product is CASSSTGSGETQYF. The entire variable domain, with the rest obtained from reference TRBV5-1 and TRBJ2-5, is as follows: KAGVTQTPRYLIKTRGQQVTLSCSPISGHRSVSWYQQTPGQGLQFLFEYFSETQRNKGNFPGRFSGRQFSNSRSEMNVSTLELGDSALYLCASSSTGSGETQYFGPGTRLLVL.

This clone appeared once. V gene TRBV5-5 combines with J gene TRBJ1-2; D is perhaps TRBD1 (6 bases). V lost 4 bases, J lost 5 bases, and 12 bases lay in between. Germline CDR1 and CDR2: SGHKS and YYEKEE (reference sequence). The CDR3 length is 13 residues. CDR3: CASSTQGSYGYTF. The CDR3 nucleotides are TGTGCCAGCAGCACACAGGGCTCTTATGGCTACACCTTC.

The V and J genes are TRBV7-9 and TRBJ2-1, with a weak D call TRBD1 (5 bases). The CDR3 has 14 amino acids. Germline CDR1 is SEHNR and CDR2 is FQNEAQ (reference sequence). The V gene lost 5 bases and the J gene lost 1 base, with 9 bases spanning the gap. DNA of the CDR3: TGTGCCAGCAGCGATAAGGGGTCCTACAATGAGCAGTTCTTC. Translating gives CASSDKGSYNEQFF.

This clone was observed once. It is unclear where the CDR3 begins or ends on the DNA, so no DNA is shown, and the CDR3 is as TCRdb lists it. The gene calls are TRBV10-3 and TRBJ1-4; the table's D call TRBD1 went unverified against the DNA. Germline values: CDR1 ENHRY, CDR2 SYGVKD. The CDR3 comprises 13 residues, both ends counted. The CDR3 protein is CAICSATNEKLFF.

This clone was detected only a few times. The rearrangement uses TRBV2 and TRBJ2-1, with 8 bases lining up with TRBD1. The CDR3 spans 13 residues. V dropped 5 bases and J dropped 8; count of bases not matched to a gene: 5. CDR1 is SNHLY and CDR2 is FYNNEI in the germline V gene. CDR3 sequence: CASSLGQGDEQFF. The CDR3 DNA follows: TGTGCCAGCAGTCTAGGACAGGGAGATGAGCAGTTCTTC.